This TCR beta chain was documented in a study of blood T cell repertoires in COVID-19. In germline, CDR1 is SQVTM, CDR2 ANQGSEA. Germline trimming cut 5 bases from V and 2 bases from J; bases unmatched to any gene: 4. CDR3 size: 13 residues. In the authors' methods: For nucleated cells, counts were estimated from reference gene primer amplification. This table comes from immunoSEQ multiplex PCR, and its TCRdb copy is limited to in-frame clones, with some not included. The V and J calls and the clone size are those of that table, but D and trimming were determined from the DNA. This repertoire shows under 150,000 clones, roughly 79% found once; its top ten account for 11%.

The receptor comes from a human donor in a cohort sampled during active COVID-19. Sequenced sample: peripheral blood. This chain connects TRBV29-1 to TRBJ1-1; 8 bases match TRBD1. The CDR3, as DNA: TGCAGCGTTCAGGGGGCGTATAACACTGAAGCTTTCTTT. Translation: CSVQGAYNTEAFF. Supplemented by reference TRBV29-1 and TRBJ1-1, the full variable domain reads SAVISQKPSRDICQRGTSLTIQCQVDSQVTMMFWYRQQPGQSLTLIATANQGSEATYESGFVIDKFPISRPNLTFSTLTVSNMSPEDSSIYLCSVQGAYNTEAFFGQGTRLTVV.